The rows below give T cell receptor beta chains drawn from one sample of a study of shared clonotypes between healthy human individuals. TCRdb keeps only in-frame clones here, not all; method: immunoSEQ multiplex PCR. Among 1.4 million to 1.5 million clones, 95% to 97% were seen once, and the ten largest hold approximately 1.1%. The material sequenced was naive CD4+ T cells sorted from blood. The receptors originated from a man aged 30 to 45 in good health. CDR3s leave out the opening cysteine and the closing phenylalanine or tryptophan.

J gene	V gene	CDR3 protein
TRBJ2-3	TRBV7-9	ASSPPSGRGSDTQY
TRBJ2-1	TRBV10-3	AISDGQGRNEQF
TRBJ1-1	TRBV2	ASSLAASEAF
TRBJ1-3	TRBV29-1	SAGQTSSGNTIY
TRBJ2-7	TRBV7-9	ASSSLAGLFEQY
TRBJ2-1	TRBV5-6	ASSLWTWGDEQF
TRBJ2-5	TRBV10-3	AISPTGGQETQY
TRBJ1-1	TRBV18	ASSPPQAYNTEAF
TRBJ2-1	TRBV5-4	ASSSAGLYNEQF
TRBJ2-7	TRBV28	ASSRGQGVYEQY
TRBJ2-5	TRBV4-3	ASSQGGGVRGETQY
TRBJ2-5	TRBV5-4	ASSLASGTVETQY
TRBJ1-5	TRBV5-6	ASSWTGSNQPQH
TRBJ2-3	TRBV5-1	ASTGREPSTDTQY
TRBJ2-3	TRBV5-4	ASSLGTSGSTDTQY
TRBJ1-1	TRBV29-1	SVQTGGDTEAF
TRBJ1-2	TRBV5-4	ASSLTGTYGYT
TRBJ2-1	TRBV10-2	ASSEGRNSYNEQF
TRBJ2-7	TRBV6-5	ASRTGGSYEQY
TRBJ2-2	TRBV5-6	ASRTRGNTGELF
TRBJ2-7	TRBV28	ASGPGTASYEQY
TRBJ2-5	TRBV9	ASSVDIRETQY
TRBJ2-3	TRBV5-4	ASTRSGSSTDTQY
TRBJ2-6	TRBV5-5	ASSERGPLT
TRBJ2-1	TRBV7-7	ASSPLRTSYNEQF
TRBJ2-3	TRBV5-5	ASSPGPTDRGTDTQY
TRBJ2-5	TRBV6-5	ASSYSRGSGETQY
TRBJ2-5	TRBV18	ASSPGTGMVQETQY
TRBJ2-3	TRBV29-1	SVEQSGRWYTQY
TRBJ1-5	TRBV4-3	ASSQDMNAPQH
TRBJ2-1	TRBV10-3	AISESGRAGNEQF
TRBJ1-2	TRBV13	ASSSQGNYGYT
TRBJ2-7	TRBV2	ASSEQGRDYEQY
TRBJ2-1	TRBV4-3	ASSQTGTSGYNEQF
TRBJ1-2	TRBV19	ASSQARGYT